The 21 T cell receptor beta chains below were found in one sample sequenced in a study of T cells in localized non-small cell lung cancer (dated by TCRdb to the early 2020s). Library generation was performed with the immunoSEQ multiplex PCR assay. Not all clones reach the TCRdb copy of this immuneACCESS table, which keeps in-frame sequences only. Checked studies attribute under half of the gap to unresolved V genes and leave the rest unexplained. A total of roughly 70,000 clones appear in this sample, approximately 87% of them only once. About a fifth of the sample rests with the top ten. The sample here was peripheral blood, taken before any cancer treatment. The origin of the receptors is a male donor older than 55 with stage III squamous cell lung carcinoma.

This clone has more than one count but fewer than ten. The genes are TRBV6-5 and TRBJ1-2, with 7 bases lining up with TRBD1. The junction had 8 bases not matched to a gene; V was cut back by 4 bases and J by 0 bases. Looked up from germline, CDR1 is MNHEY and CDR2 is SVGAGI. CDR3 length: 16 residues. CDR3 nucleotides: TGTGCCAGCAGTTCCGACCAGGGGGTAGCTAACTATGGCTACACCTTC. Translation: CASSSDQGVANYGYTF.

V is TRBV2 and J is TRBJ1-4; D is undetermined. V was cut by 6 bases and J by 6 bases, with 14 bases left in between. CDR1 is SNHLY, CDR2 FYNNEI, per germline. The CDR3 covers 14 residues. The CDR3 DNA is TGTGCCAGCAGACAGACCGTAGGCGATGAAAAACTGTTTTTT. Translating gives CASRQTVGDEKLFF.

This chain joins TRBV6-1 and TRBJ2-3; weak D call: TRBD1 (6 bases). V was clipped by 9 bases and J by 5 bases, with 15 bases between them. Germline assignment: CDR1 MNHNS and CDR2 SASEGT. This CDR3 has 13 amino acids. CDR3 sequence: CASTARRGDTQYF. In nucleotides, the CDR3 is TGTGCCAGTACAGCTCGCAGGGGAGATACGCAGTATTTT.

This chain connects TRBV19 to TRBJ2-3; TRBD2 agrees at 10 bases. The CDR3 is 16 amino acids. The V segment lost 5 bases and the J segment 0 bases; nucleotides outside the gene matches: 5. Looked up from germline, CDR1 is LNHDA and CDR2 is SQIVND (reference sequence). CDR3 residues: CASSAPTSGSTDTQYF. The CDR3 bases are TGTGCCAGTAGTGCCCCGACTAGCGGGAGCACAGATACGCAGTATTTT.

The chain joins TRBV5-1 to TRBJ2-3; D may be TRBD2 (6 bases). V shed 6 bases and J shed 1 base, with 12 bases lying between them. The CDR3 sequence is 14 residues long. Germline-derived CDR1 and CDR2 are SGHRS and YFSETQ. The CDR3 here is CASMRDRRTDTQYF. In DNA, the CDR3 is TGCGCCAGCATGCGGGACCGCCGCACAGATACGCAGTATTTT.

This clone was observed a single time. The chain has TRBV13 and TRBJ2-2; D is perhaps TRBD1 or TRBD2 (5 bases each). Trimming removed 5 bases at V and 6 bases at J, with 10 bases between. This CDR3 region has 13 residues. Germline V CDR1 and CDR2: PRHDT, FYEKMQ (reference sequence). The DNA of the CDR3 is TGTGCCAGCAGCCCGGGACGTCCCGGGGAGCTGTTTTTT. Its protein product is CASSPGRPGELFF.

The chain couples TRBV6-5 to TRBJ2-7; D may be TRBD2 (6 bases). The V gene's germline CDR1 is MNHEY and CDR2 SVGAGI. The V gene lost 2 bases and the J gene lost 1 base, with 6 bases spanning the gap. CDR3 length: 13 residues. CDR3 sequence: CASSYGLSYEQYV. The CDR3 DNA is TGTGCCAGCAGTTACGGACTATCCTACGAGCAGTACGTC.

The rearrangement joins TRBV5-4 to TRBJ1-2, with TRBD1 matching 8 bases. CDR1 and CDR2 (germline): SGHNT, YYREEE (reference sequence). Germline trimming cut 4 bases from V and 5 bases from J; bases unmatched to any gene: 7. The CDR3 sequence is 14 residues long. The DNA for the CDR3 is TGTGCCAGCAGCCTCGGACAGGGTGAATATGGCTACACCTTC. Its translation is CASSLGQGEYGYTF.

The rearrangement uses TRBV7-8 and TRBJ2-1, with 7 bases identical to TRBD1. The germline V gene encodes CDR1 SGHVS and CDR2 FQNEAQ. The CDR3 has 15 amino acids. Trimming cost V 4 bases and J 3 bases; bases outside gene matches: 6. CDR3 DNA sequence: TGTGCCAGCAGCTCTGACAGGGCTATCTACAATGAGCAGTTCTTC. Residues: CASSSDRAIYNEQFF.

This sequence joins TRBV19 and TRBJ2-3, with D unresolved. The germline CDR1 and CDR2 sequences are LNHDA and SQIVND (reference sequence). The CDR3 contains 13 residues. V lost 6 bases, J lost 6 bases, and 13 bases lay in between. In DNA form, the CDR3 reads TGTGCCAGTAGCCCCCCGGAAGAGGATACGCAGTATTTT. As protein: CASSPPEEDTQYF.

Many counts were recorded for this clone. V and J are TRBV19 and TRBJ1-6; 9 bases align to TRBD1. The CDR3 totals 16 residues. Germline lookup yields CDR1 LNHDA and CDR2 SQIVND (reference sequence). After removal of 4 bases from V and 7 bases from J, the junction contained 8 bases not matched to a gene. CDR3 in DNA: TGTGCCAGTAGTACCTTACGGACAGGGGCGAATTCACCCCTCCACTTT. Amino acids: CASSTLRTGANSPLHF.

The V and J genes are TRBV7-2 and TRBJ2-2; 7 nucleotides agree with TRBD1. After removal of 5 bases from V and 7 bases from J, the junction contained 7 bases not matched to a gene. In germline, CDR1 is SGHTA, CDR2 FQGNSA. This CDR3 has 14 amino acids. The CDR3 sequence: CASSPTGIGGELFF. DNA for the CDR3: TGTGCCAGCAGCCCGACAGGGATCGGCGGGGAGCTGTTTTTT. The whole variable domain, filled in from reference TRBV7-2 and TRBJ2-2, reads GAGVSQSPSNKVTEKGKDVELRCDPISGHTALYWYRQSLGQGLEFLIYFQGNSAPDKSGLPSDRFSAERTGGSVSTLTIQRTQQEDSAVYLCASSPTGIGGELFFGEGSRLTVL.

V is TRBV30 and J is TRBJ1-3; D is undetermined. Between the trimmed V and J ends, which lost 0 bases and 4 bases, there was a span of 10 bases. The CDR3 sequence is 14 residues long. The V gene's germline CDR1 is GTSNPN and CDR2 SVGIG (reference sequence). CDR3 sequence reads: CAWSVTSAGNTIYF. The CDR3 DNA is TGTGCCTGGAGTGTAACTTCGGCGGGAAACACCATATATTTT.

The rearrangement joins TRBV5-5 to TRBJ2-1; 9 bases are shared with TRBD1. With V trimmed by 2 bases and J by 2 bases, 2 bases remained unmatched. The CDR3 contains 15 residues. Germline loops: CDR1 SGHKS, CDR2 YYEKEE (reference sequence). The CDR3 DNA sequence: TGTGCCAGCAGCTTCCGACAGGGGGCCTACAATGAGCAGTTCTTC. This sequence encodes CASSFRQGAYNEQFF.

CDR3 amino acids: CASSVDHRATYEQYF. CDR3 nucleotide sequence: TGTGCCAGCAGCGTAGATCACAGGGCGACCTACGAGCAGTACTTC. This chain joins TRBV9 and TRBJ2-7; tentatively, D is TRBD1 (6 bases). The CDR3 loop spans 15 amino acids. Germline V gene lookup returns CDR1 SGDLS and CDR2 YYNGEE. Trimming removed 0 bases from V and 2 bases from J, with 12 bases in between. Drawing the rest from reference TRBV9 and TRBJ2-7, the complete variable domain is DSGVTQTPKHLITATGQRVTLRCSPRSGDLSVYWYQQSLDQGLQFLIQYYNGEERAKGNILERFSAQQFPDLHSELNLSSLELGDSALYFCASSVDHRATYEQYFGPGTRLTVT.

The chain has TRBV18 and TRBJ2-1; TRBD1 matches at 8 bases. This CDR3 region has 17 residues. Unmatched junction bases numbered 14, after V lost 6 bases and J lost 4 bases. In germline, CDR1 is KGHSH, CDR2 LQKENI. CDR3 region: CASSTRKKQGGYNEQFF. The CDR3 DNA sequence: TGTGCCAGCTCGACTCGAAAGAAACAGGGGGGTTACAATGAGCAGTTCTTC.

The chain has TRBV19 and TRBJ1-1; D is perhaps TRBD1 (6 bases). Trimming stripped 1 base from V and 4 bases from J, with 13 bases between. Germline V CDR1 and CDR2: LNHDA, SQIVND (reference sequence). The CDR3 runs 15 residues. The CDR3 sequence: CASSIVEGGGTEAFF. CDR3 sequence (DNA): TGTGCCAGTAGTATAGTTGAGGGGGGCGGCACTGAAGCTTTCTTT.

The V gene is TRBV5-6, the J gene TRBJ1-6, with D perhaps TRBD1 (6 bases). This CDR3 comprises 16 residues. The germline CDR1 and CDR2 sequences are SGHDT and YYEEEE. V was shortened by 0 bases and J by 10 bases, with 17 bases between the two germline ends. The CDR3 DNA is TGTGCCAGCAGCTTGGTTGGGGCAGGGGCAAGGTCACCCCTCCACTTT. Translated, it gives CASSLVGAGARSPLHF.

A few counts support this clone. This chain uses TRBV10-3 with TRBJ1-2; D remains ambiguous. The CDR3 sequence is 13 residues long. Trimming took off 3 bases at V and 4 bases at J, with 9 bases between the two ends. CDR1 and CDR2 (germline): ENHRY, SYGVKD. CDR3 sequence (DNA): TGTGCCATCAGTGATGGGCAGGCCTATGGCTACACCTTC. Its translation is CAISDGQAYGYTF.

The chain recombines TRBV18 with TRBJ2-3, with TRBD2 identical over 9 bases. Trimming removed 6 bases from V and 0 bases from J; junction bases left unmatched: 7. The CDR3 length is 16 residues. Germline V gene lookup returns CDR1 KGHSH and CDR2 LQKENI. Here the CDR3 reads CASSLTSGRSTDTQYF. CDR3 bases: TGTGCCAGCTCCCTCACTAGCGGGCGTAGCACAGATACGCAGTATTTT.

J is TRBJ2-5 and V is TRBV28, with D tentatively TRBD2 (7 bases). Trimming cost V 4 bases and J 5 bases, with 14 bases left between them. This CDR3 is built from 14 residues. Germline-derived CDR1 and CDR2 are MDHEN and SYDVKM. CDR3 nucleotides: TGTGCCAGCAGTTCCCAGGGGAGGGGGGAGACCCAGTACTTC. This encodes CASSSQGRGETQYF.